This T cell receptor beta chain appears in the sequencing data of a study of blood T cell repertoires in COVID-19 (dated by TCRdb to 2018 to 2021). With respect to the entire study: The collaborator samples originated in the United States, Italy and Spain and spanned the acute and convalescent phases of COVID-19. The material from the prospective study consisted of cDNA or gDNA derived from T cells, B-cell-depleted T cells, or PBMCs. Subjects who had been exposed to COVID-19, were actively infected with it, or had recovered from it provided the deeply sampled blood TCRbeta repertoires that made up the dataset. The repertoires were released in a freely available public database intended as a resource for research on the immune response to SARS-CoV-2. The samples were drawn from two sources: the first 160 participants of the ongoing ImmuneRACE study, and about 1,300 subjects contributed by 6 global collaborators. A de-identified subject ID, COVID-19 status, age in years and sex were almost always included in the sample metadata. Where HLA class I and class II types were available, the types were taken from metadata supplied by the sample provider, not from assay-based typing.

Overall study outcomes, separate from this receptor: Clinical and demographic metadata were provided uncurated, with the amount varying by source and participant.

CDR1 SGDLS and CDR2 YYNGEE were looked up in the germline V gene. The CDR3 starts with the cysteine, ends with the phenylalanine, and has 18 residues. The retained sequence is limited to the CDR3, 54 bases, with the frame set at the first base. V sheds 4 bases and J sheds 0 bases, leaving 19 bases between their ends. TCRbeta CDR3 regions were amplified from genomic DNA by means of the immunoSEQ Assay, a bias-controlled multiplex PCR. Per the authors' processing: The number of nucleated cells in each sample was estimated by amplification of reference gene primers within the assay. To quantify the absolute abundance of each unique TCRbeta CDR3 rearrangement, sequence reads were collapsed and filtered. Productive Simpson clonality was computed per sample as the square root of Simpson's diversity index over productive rearrangements. TCRdb's version of the immuneACCESS table is confined to in-frame rearrangements and falls short of the full clone set. An unresolved V gene accounts for under half of the shortfall where checked; the remainder is of unknown origin. Clone size and the V and J calls come from that table; the DNA yielded D and trimming. The sample includes around 260,000 clones, with 65% to 90% observed a single time. Under 2.5% of the sample goes to the ten largest clones.

The collaborating institutions used their own protocols to collect whole blood in K2EDTA tubes. Collaborator samples were shipped for TCRbeta analysis as frozen whole blood, isolated PBMCs, or DNA extracted from either sample type. This clone appeared a few times. Its antigen has not been determined. Per-base qualities were not stored, and no clone one base away is much larger. The V and J segments used are TRBV9 and TRBJ2-2; the D gene assignment is ambiguous. The receptor was derived from a man aged 25 to 40 with active or convalescent COVID-19. Sequencing was done on a sample of peripheral blood. In nucleotide form, the sequence is TGTGCCAGCAGCCGCAACGCCCAAAAACCTACGAACACCGGGGAGCTGTTTTTT. It translates as CASSRNAQKPTNTGELFF.